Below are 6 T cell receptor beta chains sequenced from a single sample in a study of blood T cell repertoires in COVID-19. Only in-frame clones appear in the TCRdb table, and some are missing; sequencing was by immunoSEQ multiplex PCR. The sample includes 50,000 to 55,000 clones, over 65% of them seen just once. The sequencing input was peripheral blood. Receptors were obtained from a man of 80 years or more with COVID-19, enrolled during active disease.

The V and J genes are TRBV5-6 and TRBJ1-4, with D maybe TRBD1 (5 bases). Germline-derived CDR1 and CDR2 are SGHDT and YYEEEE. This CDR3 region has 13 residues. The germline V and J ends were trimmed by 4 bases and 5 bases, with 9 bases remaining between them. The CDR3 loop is CASSLRQNEKLFF. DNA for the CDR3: TGTGCCAGCAGCCTCCGACAGAATGAAAAACTGTTTTTT. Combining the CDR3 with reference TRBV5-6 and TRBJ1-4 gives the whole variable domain DAGVTQSPTHLIKTRGQQVTLRCSPKSGHDTVSWYQQALGQGPQFIFQYYEEEERQRGNFPDRFSGHQFPNYSSELNVNALLLGDSALYLCASSLRQNEKLFFGSGTQLSVL.

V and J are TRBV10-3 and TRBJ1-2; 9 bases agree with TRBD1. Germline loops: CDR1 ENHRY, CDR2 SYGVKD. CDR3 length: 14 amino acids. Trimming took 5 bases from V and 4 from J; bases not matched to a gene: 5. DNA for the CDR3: TGTGCCATCAGTAGGGACAGGGAGTCCTATGGCTACACCTTC. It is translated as CAISRDRESYGYTF.

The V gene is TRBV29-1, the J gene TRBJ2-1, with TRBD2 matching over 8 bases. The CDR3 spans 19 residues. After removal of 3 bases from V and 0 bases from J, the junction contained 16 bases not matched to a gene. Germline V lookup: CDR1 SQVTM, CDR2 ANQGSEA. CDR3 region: CSVDGRGGGSGSSYNEQFF. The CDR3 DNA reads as TGCAGCGTTGATGGTCGGGGGGGCGGGAGTGGTAGCTCCTACAATGAGCAGTTCTTC.

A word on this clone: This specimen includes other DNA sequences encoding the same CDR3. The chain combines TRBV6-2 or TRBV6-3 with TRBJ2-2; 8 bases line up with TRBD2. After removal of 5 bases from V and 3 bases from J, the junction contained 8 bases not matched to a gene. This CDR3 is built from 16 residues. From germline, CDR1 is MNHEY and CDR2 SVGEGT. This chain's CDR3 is CASSPEREWDTGELFF. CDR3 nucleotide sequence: TGTGCCAGCAGTCCGGAGCGGGAGTGGGACACCGGGGAGCTGTTTTTT.

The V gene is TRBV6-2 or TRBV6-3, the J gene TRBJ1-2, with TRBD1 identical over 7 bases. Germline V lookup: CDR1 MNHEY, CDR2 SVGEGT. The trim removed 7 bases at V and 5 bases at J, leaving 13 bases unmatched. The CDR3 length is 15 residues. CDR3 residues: CASTPADRMVYGYTF. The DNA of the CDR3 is TGTGCCAGCACCCCCGCGGACAGGATGGTGTATGGCTACACCTTC.

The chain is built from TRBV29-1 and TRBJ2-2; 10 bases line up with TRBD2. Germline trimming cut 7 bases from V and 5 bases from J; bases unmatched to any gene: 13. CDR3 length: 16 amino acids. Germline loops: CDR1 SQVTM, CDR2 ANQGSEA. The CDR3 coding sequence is TGCAGCGCTAAGCGGGTAGCGGGAGGAGCGACCGGGGAGCTGTTTTTT. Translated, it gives CSAKRVAGGATGELFF.